Listed here are 3 T cell receptor beta chains from one sample, sequenced in a study of T cells in Graves' hyperthyroidism and ophthalmopathy. Using RNA transcripts as the source, TCR beta CDR3 regions were amplified. The study used the HTBI primer set for a first-round RT-PCR of the TCR CDR3. TCRdb analysed the multiplex PCR reads with MiXCR anew, one entry per CDR3 protein. The sample lists approximately 590,000 distinct CDR3 sequences; about a sixth were seen once. The specimen was blood. The receptors were gathered from a woman aged 25 to 45 with Graves' hyperthyroidism.

This clonotype was counted ten times or more. V is TRBV18 and J is TRBJ1-1; D is unclear. V was cut by 3 bases and J by 0 bases, with 11 bases left in between. The CDR3 consists of 15 residues. Germline values: CDR1 KGHSH, CDR2 LQKENI. The CDR3 sequence is CASSPNLGMNTEAFF. The CDR3 DNA reads as TGTGCCAGCTCACCCAATTTGGGGATGAACACTGAAGCTTTCTTT.

This clonotype was counted at least ten times. The CDR3 nucleotides are TGTGCCAGCACCGTACTACCGCCCCCGTTTTACACTGAAGCTTTCTTT. Translating gives CASTVLPPPFYTEAFF. V and J are TRBV6-1 and TRBJ1-1; D unclear. V lost 7 bases to trimming and J lost 3 bases, with 21 bases between them. The CDR3 consists of 16 residues. The germline gives CDR1 MNHNS, CDR2 SASEGT.

This clonotype was detected once. The V and J genes are TRBV6-1 and TRBJ2-1; D gene ambiguous. CDR3 length: 15 residues. The V end was cut by 6 bases, the J end by 0 bases, with 12 bases between. Germline assignment: CDR1 MNHNS and CDR2 SASEGT. Here the CDR3 reads CASRKSPSSYNEQFF. CDR3 DNA sequence: TGTGCCAGCAGAAAATCCCCGAGCTCCTACAATGAGCAGTTCTTC.